One T cell receptor (beta chain) is described in this entry. Its specificity is unknown. The data derive from a study of T cell repertoires in cytomegalovirus infection. The overall study: Researchers turned to recently identified HLA-C-restricted CMV epitopes as well as well-studied HLA-B-restricted ones. Based on public TCR beta signatures, there were indications of CMV infection and of a matching HLA type.

Regarding the study as a whole: The cumulative frequency of public TCR beta families distinguished individuals who carried CMV together with the relevant HLA. Dominating the ex vivo response were HLA-C-restricted CMV-specific TCR beta clonotypes.

The CDR3 consists of 13 residues. Germline-derived CDR1 and CDR2 are SGHNT and YYREEE (reference sequence). V was trimmed by 1 base and J by 9 bases, leaving 11 bases between them. TCRdb redid the calling of the reads with MiXCR, one entry per CDR3 protein. The sample includes fewer than 1,000,000 distinct CDR3 sequences, approximately 32% of them seen just once. Sequencing used cultured CD8+ T cells from PBMCs, obtained from culture after CMV antigen stimulation. This TCR was sampled from a human donor in good health (CMV status not recorded). Some clones in this sample may be carry-over from other donors' samples. The chain joins TRBV5-4 to TRBJ2-1, with D possibly matching TRBD1 (6 bases). The CDR3 nucleotides read TGTGCCAGCAGCTTGACAGGGCGAACTGAGCAGTTCTTC. As protein: CASSLTGRTEQFF.